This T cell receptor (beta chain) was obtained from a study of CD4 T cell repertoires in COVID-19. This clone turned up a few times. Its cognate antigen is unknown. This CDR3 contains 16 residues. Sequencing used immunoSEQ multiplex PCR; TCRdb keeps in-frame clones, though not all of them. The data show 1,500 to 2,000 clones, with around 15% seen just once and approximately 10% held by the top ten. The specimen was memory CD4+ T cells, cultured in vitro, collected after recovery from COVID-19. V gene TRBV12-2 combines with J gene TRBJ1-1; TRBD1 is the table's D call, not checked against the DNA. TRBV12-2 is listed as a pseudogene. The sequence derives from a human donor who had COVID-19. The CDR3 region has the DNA TGTGCAAGTCGCCATTATCCGGGACACCGGAACACTGAAGCTTTCTTT. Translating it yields CASRHYPGHRNTEAFF.